The TCR beta chain described here comes from a study of metastatic and nonmetastatic thyroid tumors. This clone was picked up many times. Its antigen is unknown. All patients were treatment-naive before thyroid surgery. This CDR3 has 14 amino acids. V was cut by 4 bases and J by 4 bases, with 13 bases left in between. Germline values: CDR1 LNHDA, CDR2 SQIVND (reference sequence). TCRdb recomputed clones from the PCR reads via MiXCR. The sample holds roughly 58,000 clones, approximately 4.1% seen once. Study results and caveats: Significantly higher TCR beta diversity was reportedly seen in malignant thyroid tumors than benign nodules, in blood and tumor.

The receptor's source is a female donor with papillary thyroid cancer or a benign thyroid nodule (not recorded which). Some clones in this sample may be carry-over from other donors' samples. This sequence joins TRBV19 and TRBJ2-5; tentatively, D is TRBD2 (6 bases). Input material: blood. The CDR3 loop reads CASSTDLGGETQYF. The CDR3 DNA reads TGTGCCAGTAGTACAGACTTGGGGGGAGAGACCCAGTACTTC.